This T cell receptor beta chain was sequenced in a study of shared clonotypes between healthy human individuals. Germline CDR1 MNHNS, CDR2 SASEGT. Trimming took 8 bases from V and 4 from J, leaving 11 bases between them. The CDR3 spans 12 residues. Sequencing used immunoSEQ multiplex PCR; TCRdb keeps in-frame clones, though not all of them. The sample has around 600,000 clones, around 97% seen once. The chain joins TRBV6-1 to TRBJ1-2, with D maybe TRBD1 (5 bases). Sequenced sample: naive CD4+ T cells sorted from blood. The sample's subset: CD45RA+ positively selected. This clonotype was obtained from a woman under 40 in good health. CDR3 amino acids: CASVGVFYGYTF. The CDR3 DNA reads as TGTGCCAGCGTGGGGGTTTTCTATGGCTACACCTTC.